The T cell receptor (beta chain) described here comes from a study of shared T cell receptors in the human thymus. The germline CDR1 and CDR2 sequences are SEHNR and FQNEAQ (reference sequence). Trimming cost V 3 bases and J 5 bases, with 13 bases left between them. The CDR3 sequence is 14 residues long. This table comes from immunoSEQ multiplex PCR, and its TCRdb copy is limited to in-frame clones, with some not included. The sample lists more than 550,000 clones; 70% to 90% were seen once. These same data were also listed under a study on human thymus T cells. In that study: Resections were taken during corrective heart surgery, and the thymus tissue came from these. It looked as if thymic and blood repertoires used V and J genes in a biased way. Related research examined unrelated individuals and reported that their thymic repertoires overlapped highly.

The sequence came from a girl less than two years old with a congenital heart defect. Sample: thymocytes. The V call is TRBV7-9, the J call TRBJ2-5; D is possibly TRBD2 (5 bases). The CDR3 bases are TGTGCCAGCAGCTTTTTGCCCACGGGGGAGACCCAGTACTTC. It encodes CASSFLPTGETQYF.